The clone carrying this TCR beta chain occurred a few times. Its specificity is not known. CDR3 size: 13 residues. Per germline, CDR1 MGHRA and CDR2 YSYEKL. With V trimmed by 4 bases and J by 7 bases, 2 bases remained unmatched. The sample belongs to a study of CD4 T cells in relation to SARS-CoV-2 and coronaviruses. For the study at large: After roughly 11 days of antigen culture, PBMC TCR beta CDR3s were sequenced.

Clones were sequenced by immunoSEQ multiplex PCR, and TCRdb holds only the in-frame ones, with some missing. The sample includes over 15,000 clones, approximately 80% of them seen just once. Before the COVID-19 pandemic, during about 2011-2019, CD4+ T cells were taken from unexposed donors. CD4+ T cells were isolated from the cells after around 10 days of culture. The sequence was collected from a human donor in good health. J is TRBJ1-5 and V is TRBV4-1, with 9 nucleotides matching TRBD1. Sequencing used CD4+ T cells from PBMCs, cultured in vitro. The CDR3 nucleotides are TGCGCCAGCAGCCGACAGGGGGACCAGCCCCAGCATTTT. Translated, it gives CASSRQGDQPQHF.